This T cell receptor (beta chain) emerged from a study of T cell responses to AZD1222 COVID-19 vaccine. General study points: Of the AZD1222 recipients, only five or six were seropositive at baseline.

In the case of this clone: Its antigen remains unidentified.

Using immunoSEQ multiplex PCR, the repertoire was profiled, and TCRdb retains in-frame clones only, with some absent. The sample contains about 120,000 clones, around nine tenths of which appear only once. Trimming removed 5 bases from V and 14 bases from J; junction bases left unmatched: 13. The CDR3 consists of 14 residues. Germline CDR1 is LGHDT and CDR2 is YNNKEL (reference sequence). The genes are TRBV3-1 (or the pseudogene TRBV3-2) and TRBJ1-2, with 11 bases identical to TRBD1. The starting material was peripheral blood, obtained on day 0 of AZD1222 vaccination. This receptor was obtained from an adult in good health. The chain's CDR3 is CASSTTGTGGKRTF. The CDR3, as DNA: TGTGCCAGCAGCACCACCGGGACAGGGGGAAAGCGGACCTTC.